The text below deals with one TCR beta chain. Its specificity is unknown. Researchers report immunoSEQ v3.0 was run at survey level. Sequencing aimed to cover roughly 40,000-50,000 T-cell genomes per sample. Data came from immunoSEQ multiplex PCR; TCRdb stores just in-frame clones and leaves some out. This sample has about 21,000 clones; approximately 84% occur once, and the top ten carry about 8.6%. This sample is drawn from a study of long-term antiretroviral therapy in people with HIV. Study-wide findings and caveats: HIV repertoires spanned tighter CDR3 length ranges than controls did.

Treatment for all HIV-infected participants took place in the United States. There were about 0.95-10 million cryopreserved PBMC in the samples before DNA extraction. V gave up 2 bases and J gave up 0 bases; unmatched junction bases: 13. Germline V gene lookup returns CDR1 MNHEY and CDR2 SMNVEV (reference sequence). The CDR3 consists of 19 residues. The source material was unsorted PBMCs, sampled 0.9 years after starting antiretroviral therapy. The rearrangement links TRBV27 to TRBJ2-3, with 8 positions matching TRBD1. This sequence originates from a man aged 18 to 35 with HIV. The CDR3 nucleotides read TGTGCCAGCAGTTTAAGAGGGACAACCGGGACAGGAAGCACAGATACGCAGTATTTT. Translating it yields CASSLRGTTGTGSTDTQYF.